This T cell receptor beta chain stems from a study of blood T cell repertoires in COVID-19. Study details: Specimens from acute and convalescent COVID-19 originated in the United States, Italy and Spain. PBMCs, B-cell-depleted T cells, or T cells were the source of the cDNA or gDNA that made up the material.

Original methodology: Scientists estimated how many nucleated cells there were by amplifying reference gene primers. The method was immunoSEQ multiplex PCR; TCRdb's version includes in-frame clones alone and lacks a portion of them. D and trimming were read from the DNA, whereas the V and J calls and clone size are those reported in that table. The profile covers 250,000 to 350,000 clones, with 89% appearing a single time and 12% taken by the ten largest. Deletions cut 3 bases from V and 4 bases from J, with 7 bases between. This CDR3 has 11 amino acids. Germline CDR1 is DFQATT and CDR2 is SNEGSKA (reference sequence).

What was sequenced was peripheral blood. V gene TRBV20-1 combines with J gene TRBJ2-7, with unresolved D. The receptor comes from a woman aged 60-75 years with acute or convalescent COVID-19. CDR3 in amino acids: CSASVYYEQYF. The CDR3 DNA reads TGCAGTGCTAGTGTATATTACGAGCAGTACTTC.